One and the same sample provided the 17 T cell receptor beta chains below, sequenced in a study of CD8 T cells in ankylosing spondylitis. Notes on the study in general: Among TCR beta sequences, a motif of roughly 8 highly homologous variants appeared characteristic of ankylosing spondylitis blood.

Their target antigens are unknown. TCRdb called the 5' RACE reads again in MiXCR, with one record for every CDR3 protein. The profile shows 800,000 to 900,000 distinct CDR3 sequences, 12% of them singletons. The sequencing input was blood, either unsorted or a sorted T cell fraction (not recorded which). Every receptor here comes from a male donor with ankylosing spondylitis.

The rearrangement uses TRBV28 and TRBJ2-4; TRBD2 matches 13 bases. CDR1 MDHEN and CDR2 SYDVKM come from the germline V gene. CDR3 length equals 15 residues. J lost 15 bases, V lost 3 bases, and 11 bases had no gene match. CDR3 residues: CASSLGLAGQREGYF. The CDR3 DNA is TGTGCCAGCAGTTTGGGACTAGCGGGACAAAGGGAGGGGTACTTC.

This chain joins TRBV6-1 and TRBJ1-1; D not certain. CDR3 length equals 14 residues. V dropped 8 bases and J dropped 4 bases, with 17 bases sitting between them. Germline assignment: CDR1 MNHNS and CDR2 SASEGT. The DNA for the CDR3 is TGTGCCAGCCGGTCTGAGGGTGAGGGCACTGAAGCTTTCTTT. This sequence encodes CASRSEGEGTEAFF.

This clonotype came up many times. This chain uses TRBV5-5 with TRBJ2-2, with a weak D call TRBD2 (6 bases). CDR3 length: 15 amino acids. Germline-derived CDR1 and CDR2 are SGHKS and YYEKEE (reference sequence). Deletions cut 4 bases from V and 5 bases from J, with 15 bases between. The CDR3 is CASSPRDFSTGELFF. In nucleotides, the CDR3 is TGTGCCAGCAGCCCGAGGGACTTTTCGACCGGGGAGCTGTTTTTT.

This clonotype was observed a handful of times. The chain joins TRBV7-2 to TRBJ2-7; D may be TRBD2 (5 bases). V was shortened by 4 bases and J by 4 bases, with 17 bases between the two germline ends. This CDR3 is 15 amino acids long. Germline CDR1 reads SGHTA; CDR2 reads FQGNSA. CDR3 bases: TGTGCCAGCAGCTCGGACGGGGTGGGTTTTTACGAGCAGTACTTC. Protein: CASSSDGVGFYEQYF.

The V and J genes are TRBV20-1 and TRBJ1-5, with 8 bases identical to TRBD1. Trimming at V came to 0 bases and at J to 3 bases, leaving 4 bases not matched to a gene. The CDR3 is 15 residues long. Looked up from germline, CDR1 is DFQATT and CDR2 is SNEGSKA (reference sequence). The CDR3 nucleotides read TGCAGTGCTAGAGATGCAGGGGGCACCAATCAGCCCCAGCATTTT. Protein sequence: CSARDAGGTNQPQHF.

The chain is built from TRBV4-1 and TRBJ2-1, with 7 bases that match TRBD1. Unmatched junction bases numbered 11, after V lost 4 bases and J lost 8 bases. CDR3 length: 15 amino acids. Per germline, CDR1 MGHRA and CDR2 YSYEKL. CDR3 DNA: TGCGCCAGCAGCCGAGACAGGGACCCGTTTTATGAGCAGTTCTTC. This sequence encodes CASSRDRDPFYEQFF.

This chain links TRBV20-1 with TRBJ2-3; D not certain. V was cut by 4 bases and J by 8 bases, with 7 bases left in between. CDR3 length equals 10 residues. Germline CDR1 DFQATT, CDR2 SNEGSKA (reference sequence). The CDR3 protein is CSAKFLTQYF. The CDR3 DNA is TGCAGTGCTAAGTTCCTTACGCAGTATTTT.

The V gene is TRBV7-8, the J gene TRBJ2-2; TRBD1 matches 10 bases. Trimming at V came to 5 bases and at J to 5 bases, leaving 8 bases not matched to a gene. The V gene's germline CDR1 is SGHVS and CDR2 FQNEAQ. CDR3 length equals 16 residues. CDR3 DNA sequence: TGTGCCAGCAGCCTCAGACAGGGGGCGGTGACCGGGGAGCTGTTTTTT. As protein: CASSLRQGAVTGELFF. The variable domain in full, with the rest retrieved from reference TRBV7-8 and TRBJ2-2, is GAGVSQSPRYKVAKRGQDVALRCDPISGHVSLFWYQQALGQGPEFLTYFQNEAQLDKSGLPSDRFFAERPEGSVSTLKIQRTQQEDSAVYLCASSLRQGAVTGELFFGEGSRLTVL.

This clonotype has just one count. The chain couples TRBV7-8 to TRBJ1-2, with D uncertain. From germline, CDR1 is SGHVS and CDR2 FQNEAQ. This CDR3 has 15 amino acids. Trimming pared 1 base from V and 7 bases from J, leaving 16 bases between. CDR3: CASSLVRETTGGYTF. The CDR3 region has the DNA TGTGCCAGCAGCTTAGTGCGGGAAACCACGGGTGGCTACACCTTC.

This clonotype was detected a few times. The J gene is TRBJ2-3, the V gene TRBV5-1; 8 bases agree with TRBD2. Trimming at V came to 4 bases and at J to 4 bases, leaving 8 bases not matched to a gene. The CDR3 sequence is 15 residues long. CDR1 and CDR2 (germline): SGHRS, YFSETQ. The CDR3 bases are TGCGCCAGCAGCCCCCGGGGGGGACGGCCAGATACGCAGTATTTT. It yields the protein CASSPRGGRPDTQYF. Based on the CDR3 plus reference TRBV5-1 and TRBJ2-3, the full variable domain is KAGVTQTPRYLIKTRGQQVTLSCSPISGHRSVSWYQQTPGQGLQFLFEYFSETQRNKGNFPGRFSGRQFSNSRSEMNVSTLELGDSALYLCASSPRGGRPDTQYFGPGTRLTVL.

This clonotype was counted between two and nine times. The chain has TRBV25-1 and TRBJ2-1, with unresolved D. The CDR3 spans 11 residues. Trimming left V 1 base short and J 9 bases short, with 4 bases between. The germline V gene has CDR1 MGHDK and CDR2 SYGVNS. The CDR3 spells CASSEFSEQFF. The DNA for the CDR3 is TGTGCCAGCAGTGAATTTAGTGAGCAGTTCTTC.

The CDR3 region is CASSERNEKLFF. CDR3 DNA sequence: TGTGCCAGCAGCGAAAGGAACGAAAAACTGTTTTTT. The chain recombines TRBV7-2 with TRBJ1-4, with D hard to call. The ends were cut back, 5 bases at V and 8 bases at J, with 9 bases in the middle. CDR3 size: 12 residues. Per the germline V gene, CDR1 is SGHTA and CDR2 is FQGNSA. The variable domain in full, completed from reference TRBV7-2 and TRBJ1-4, reads GAGVSQSPSNKVTEKGKDVELRCDPISGHTALYWYRQSLGQGLEFLIYFQGNSAPDKSGLPSDRFSAERTGGSVSTLTIQRTQQEDSAVYLCASSERNEKLFFGSGTQLSVL.

This chain links TRBV29-1 with TRBJ1-1; D gene ambiguous. The V gene lost 7 bases and the J gene lost 2 bases, with 11 bases spanning the gap. The CDR3 has 12 amino acids. Looked up from germline, CDR1 is SQVTM and CDR2 is ANQGSEA. The DNA for the CDR3 is TGCAGCGCTGAGTCCTATAACACTGAAGCTTTCTTT. This codes for CSAESYNTEAFF.

This clonotype was counted a few times. The rearrangement joins TRBV7-2 to TRBJ2-2; D unclear. The CDR3 contains 13 residues. V shed 5 bases and J shed 4 bases, with 8 bases lying between them. Germline V gene data show CDR1 as SGHTA and CDR2 as FQGNSA. The CDR3 is CASSTTATGELFF. CDR3 coding DNA: TGTGCCAGCAGCACGACGGCCACCGGGGAGCTGTTTTTT.

This clonotype came up many times. The chain uses TRBV9 and TRBJ2-1; 7 bases map to TRBD2. The CDR3 consists of 15 residues. Germline-derived CDR1 and CDR2 are SGDLS and YYNGEE. With 0 bases clipped from V and 3 bases from J, the junction kept 3 bases outside the gene matches. The chain's CDR3 is CASSVGGGYYNEQFF. In nucleotides, the CDR3 is TGTGCCAGCAGCGTAGGGGGGGGTTACTACAATGAGCAGTTCTTC.

The V call is TRBV15, the J call TRBJ2-1, with 8 bases that match TRBD2. V gave up 4 bases and J gave up 9 bases; unmatched junction bases: 14. The CDR3 is made up of 16 amino acids. Germline loops: CDR1 LNHNV, CDR2 YYDKDF (reference sequence). In DNA, the CDR3 is TGTGCCACCAGCACAGACGGACTAGCAAGGACGGGTGAGCAGTTCTTC. Translating gives CATSTDGLARTGEQFF.

This clonotype was observed a few times. This chain links TRBV7-2 with TRBJ2-4; tentatively, D is TRBD2 (5 bases). Trimming shortened V by 5 bases and J by 8 bases, and 16 bases separated the two germline ends. In germline, CDR1 is SGHTA, CDR2 FQGNSA. The CDR3 is 14 residues long. CDR3 residues: CASSQSGGSDIQYF. The CDR3 DNA is TGTGCCAGCAGCCAAAGCGGAGGATCGGACATTCAGTACTTC. Full variable domain (rest looked up from reference TRBV7-2 and TRBJ2-4): GAGVSQSPSNKVTEKGKDVELRCDPISGHTALYWYRQSLGQGLEFLIYFQGNSAPDKSGLPSDRFSAERTGGSVSTLTIQRTQQEDSAVYLCASSQSGGSDIQYFGAGTRLSVL.